What follows are 32 T cell receptor beta chains derived from one specimen sequenced in a study of vaccination and CD4 T cells after COVID-19 (dated by TCRdb to between 2020 and 2023). Receptor libraries were prepared by PCR. The instrument was an Illumina iSeq 100. TCR sequencing of DNA from cultured CD4+ T cells used the Oncomine TCR Beta short-read assay at the Johns Hopkins FTIC core. The raw public reads went through TCRdb reprocessing: fastp at Q25, MiXCR clone calling, in-frame beta chains kept. Each CDR3 protein gets just one entry, which takes the most common genes and DNA from the rows behind it. Here the sample has 25,000 to 30,000 distinct CDR3 sequences; 35% to 50% occur a single time. The ten biggest clones cover around 5.1% of the sample. The label giving this sample's time point can be read as: late sampling 161 to 241 days after vaccination in a few convalescent patients. Interpreted using the paper, the treatment or condition label stands for: approximately nine-day PBMC culture with coronavirus spike peptide pools or control peptides (ViraFEST assay).

Their recognized antigens are unknown. The sample consisted of CD4+ T cells from blood, cultured in vitro, taken about 7 months after SARS-CoV-2 vaccination. Source of these receptors: a human donor who had recovered from COVID-19.

The chain carries TRBV4-1 and TRBJ2-2; D remains unclear. The germline gives CDR1 MGHRA, CDR2 YSYEKL. Trimming removed 3 bases from V and 5 bases from J, with 13 bases in between. CDR3 length equals 15 residues. In DNA form, the CDR3 reads TGCGCCAGCAGCCACTTCACTCCGCCAACCGGGGAGCTGTTTTTT. It codes for CASSHFTPPTGELFF.

The rearrangement uses TRBV7-2 and TRBJ2-7; D is perhaps TRBD1 or TRBD2 (5 bases each). This CDR3 is built from 14 residues. Germline V gene data show CDR1 as SGHTA and CDR2 as FQGNSA. Deletions cut 6 bases from V and 0 bases from J, with 12 bases between. CDR3 nucleotide sequence: TGTGCCAGCAGAACCGGGGCCCACTCCTACGAGCAGTACTTC. It yields the protein CASRTGAHSYEQYF.

This chain connects TRBV20-1 to TRBJ2-5; 9 bases agree with TRBD2. The CDR3 is 14 amino acids. V lost 2 bases to trimming and J lost 5 bases; unmatched junction nucleotides: 6. Germline values: CDR1 DFQATT, CDR2 SNEGSKA (reference sequence). The CDR3: CSARLAGELETQYF. Here the CDR3 DNA reads TGCAGTGCTAGATTAGCGGGAGAGCTGGAGACCCAGTACTTC.

The chain is built from TRBV28 and TRBJ1-5; D remains ambiguous. Germline V gives CDR1 MDHEN, CDR2 SYDVKM. The CDR3 sequence is 15 residues long. The V end was cut by 3 bases, the J end by 6 bases, with 15 bases between. The CDR3 here is CASSFPGRGPQPQHF. CDR3 coding DNA: TGTGCCAGCAGTTTTCCCGGACGCGGTCCTCAGCCCCAGCATTTT.

This clonotype appeared a few times. The CDR3 nucleotides read TGCAGCGTTGGTCCCCGGGACTACGAGCAGTACTTC. This gives the protein CSVGPRDYEQYF. This chain uses TRBV29-1 with TRBJ2-7; D perhaps matches TRBD2 (5 bases). Per germline, CDR1 SQVTM and CDR2 ANQGSEA. The CDR3 sequence is 12 residues long. The V end lost 4 bases, the J end lost 3 bases, and 10 bases lay between the germline ends.

By sample fraction, this clonotype is medium-sized. The rearrangement links TRBV20-1 to TRBJ1-2; 7 bases are shared with TRBD1. Germline V gene data show CDR1 as DFQATT and CDR2 as SNEGSKA (reference sequence). Losses at the gene ends were 3 bases for V and 8 bases for J; bases not matched to a gene: 30. The CDR3 covers 20 residues. The CDR3 sequence: CSASYPPKPETGMNTDGYTF. The CDR3 DNA reads TGCAGTGCTAGTTACCCCCCGAAGCCAGAGACAGGGATGAATACGGACGGCTACACCTTC.

This rearrangement joins TRBV6-1 to TRBJ2-1; 7 bases align to TRBD2. The CDR3 runs to 16 residues. Germline values: CDR1 MNHNS, CDR2 SASEGT. With V trimmed by 6 bases and J by 0 bases, 8 bases remained unmatched. The CDR3 bases are TGTGCCAGCAGGTCCATGGGCGGGAGCTCCTACAATGAGCAGTTCTTC. Residues: CASRSMGGSSYNEQFF.

This clonotype was counted a few times. The chain employs TRBV28 and TRBJ2-3, with TRBD1 as a possible D gene (6 bases). Germline-derived CDR1 and CDR2 are MDHEN and SYDVKM. CDR3 length: 16 residues. The V and J ends lost 6 bases and 4 bases respectively, with 20 bases between them. This CDR3 is CASRKVRHRVSDTQYF. The CDR3 nucleotides read TGTGCCAGCAGAAAGGTCCGGCACAGGGTTTCAGATACGCAGTATTTT.

The genes are TRBV11-1 and TRBJ2-7, with TRBD2 matching over 14 bases. Trimming at V came to 1 base and at J to 5 bases, leaving 7 bases not matched to a gene. Germline lookup yields CDR1 SGHAT and CDR2 FQDESV (reference sequence). CDR3 size: 17 residues. The CDR3 region has the DNA TGTGCCAGCAGCTTAGGACTAGCGGGAGGGCCTGTGCACGAGCAGTACTTC. It specifies CASSLGLAGGPVHEQYF.

This clonotype came up a few times. The V call is TRBV20-1, the J call TRBJ1-1; TRBD1 is a possible D gene (6 bases). The CDR3 contains 14 residues. Germline-derived CDR1 and CDR2 are DFQATT and SNEGSKA (reference sequence). With 3 bases removed from V and 4 bases from J, the gap between germline ends came to 15 bases. CDR3 DNA: TGCAGTGCTAGGCCGGGGGCAGGACTCACTGAAGCTTTCTTT. It translates to CSARPGAGLTEAFF.

The rearrangement joins TRBV6-1 to TRBJ1-2, with a possible D match to TRBD1 (5 bases). The CDR3 has 12 amino acids. Germline lookup yields CDR1 MNHNS and CDR2 SASEGT. V gave up 6 bases and J gave up 6 bases, with 11 bases separating them. The CDR3 DNA sequence: TGTGCCAGCAGAGAGGGACTTGATGGCTACACCTTC. Its translation: CASREGLDGYTF.

This CDR3 reads CASSPTGGMAEAFF. The DNA for the CDR3 is TGTGCCAGCTCACCAACAGGGGGGATGGCTGAAGCTTTCTTT. The V gene is TRBV18, the J gene TRBJ1-1; 8 bases are a match to TRBD1. This CDR3 contains 14 residues. Germline CDR1 is KGHSH and CDR2 is LQKENI. The V and J ends lost 2 bases and 6 bases, in that order; junction bases with no gene match: 5.

The chain recombines TRBV2 with TRBJ2-5; tentative D call: TRBD1 (5 bases). This CDR3 has 15 amino acids. Trimming cost V 7 bases and J 5 bases, with 20 bases left between them. Germline V gene data show CDR1 as SNHLY and CDR2 as FYNNEI. This CDR3 is CASTWGTLTRETQYF. The DNA of the CDR3 is TGTGCCAGCACCTGGGGCACCCTCACGCGGGAGACCCAGTACTTC.

The CDR3 DNA is TGTGCCAGCTCACAAGGGTCCGGGACAGTTGCTTCACCCCTCCACTTT. It encodes CASSQGSGTVASPLHF. This chain uses TRBV18 with TRBJ1-6; 7 bases are a match to TRBD1. The length of the CDR3 is 16 residues. CDR1 and CDR2 from the germline V gene are KGHSH and LQKENI. J was trimmed by 9 bases and V by 4 bases; bases with no gene match: 12. Complete variable domain (other parts from reference TRBV18 and TRBJ1-6): NAGVMQNPRHLVRRRGQEARLRCSPMKGHSHVYWYRQLPEEGLKFMVYLQKENIIDESGMPKERFSAEFPKEGPSILRIQQVVRGDSAAYFCASSQGSGTVASPLHFGNGTRLTVT.

The chain carries TRBV6-2 or TRBV6-3 and TRBJ2-7, with 7 bases aligning to TRBD1. The CDR3 totals 12 residues. With V trimmed by 5 bases and J by 7 bases, 5 bases remained unmatched. Germline V lookup: CDR1 MNHEY, CDR2 SVGEGT. The CDR3: CASSLTGREQYF. For the CDR3, the DNA is TGTGCCAGCAGTCTGACAGGGCGGGAGCAGTACTTC.

The chain joins TRBV10-3 to TRBJ2-7; tentative D call: TRBD2 (6 bases). Trimming removed 6 bases at V and 2 bases at J, with 11 bases between. CDR1 and CDR2 from the germline V gene are ENHRY and SYGVKD. The CDR3 has 13 amino acids. CDR3 sequence: CAIRSGFTYEQYF. Here the CDR3 DNA reads TGTGCCATCAGAAGCGGGTTTACCTACGAGCAGTACTTC.

The rearrangement joins TRBV28 to TRBJ1-4; D unresolved. Germline V lookup: CDR1 MDHEN, CDR2 SYDVKM. V lost 6 bases and J lost 8, with 7 bases in between. CDR3 size: 11 residues. The CDR3, as DNA: TGTGCCAGCAGCGCTGGGGAAAAACTGTTTTTT. Protein: CASSAGEKLFF.

This sequence joins TRBV7-6 and TRBJ2-7, with D possibly matching TRBD2 (6 bases). This CDR3 has 14 residues. Trimming shortened V by 5 bases and J by 2 bases, and 13 bases separated the two germline ends. Germline CDR1 and CDR2: SGHVS and FNYEAQ. The CDR3 DNA is TGTGCCAGCAGCCCTAGCCCGGGGGCCTACGAGCAGTACTTC. Translated: CASSPSPGAYEQYF.

V and J are TRBV20-1 and TRBJ1-5; D is undetermined. V was clipped by 4 bases and J by 2 bases, with 15 bases between them. This CDR3 is 15 amino acids long. Germline lookup yields CDR1 DFQATT and CDR2 SNEGSKA (reference sequence). CDR3 nucleotide sequence: TGCAGTGCTAAGGACCGTCTCGGGGGCAATCAGCCCCAGCATTTT. Translating gives CSAKDRLGGNQPQHF.

J is TRBJ2-5 and V is TRBV6-2 or TRBV6-3, with D tentatively TRBD1 (5 bases). Trimming stripped 0 bases from V and 5 bases from J, with 13 bases between. The CDR3 totals 15 residues. Per the germline V gene, CDR1 is MNHEY and CDR2 is SVGEGT. CDR3 nucleotide sequence: TGTGCCAGCAGTTACTCGTTCAGCAAGGGGGAGACCCAGTACTTC. Protein sequence: CASSYSFSKGETQYF.

This chain joins TRBV28 and TRBJ1-2; TRBD1 might be the D (6 bases). Per the germline V gene, CDR1 is MDHEN and CDR2 is SYDVKM. The CDR3 has 17 amino acids. V was clipped by 4 bases and J by 0 bases, with 18 bases between them. The CDR3 is CASSSPGVSDANYGYTF. The DNA of the CDR3 is TGTGCCAGCAGTTCGCCAGGGGTATCAGATGCTAACTATGGCTACACCTTC.

The rearrangement joins TRBV28 to TRBJ2-5; 8 bases line up with TRBD2. Per germline, CDR1 MDHEN and CDR2 SYDVKM. V dropped 7 bases and J dropped 2; count of bases not matched to a gene: 6. CDR3 length: 14 residues. The CDR3 region has the DNA TGTGCCAGCACCGATGGGACTAGACAAGAGACCCAGTACTTC. It encodes CASTDGTRQETQYF.

This clonotype was counted a few times. The chain recombines TRBV7-2 with TRBJ2-1, with 7 bases fitting TRBD2. Germline CDR1 SGHTA, CDR2 FQGNSA. The CDR3 runs to 14 residues. V shed 2 bases and J 6 bases; nucleotides not matched to a gene: 4. This chain's CDR3 is CASSLPIAGNEQFF. CDR3 DNA sequence: TGTGCCAGCAGCTTACCCATAGCGGGCAATGAGCAGTTCTTC.

In the case of this clonotype: A read error may explain this, as a much larger clone is one base away. The J gene is TRBJ2-5, the V gene TRBV27, with TRBD2 matching 10 bases. The CDR3 length is 17 residues. Germline CDR1 MNHEY, CDR2 SMNVEV (reference sequence). The CDR3 spells CASSLSSGRGRQEAQYF. DNA for the CDR3: TGTGCCAGCAGTTTGTCTAGCGGGAGAGGCCGGCAAGAGGCCCAGTACTTC.

The chain employs TRBV20-1 and TRBJ2-3; 8 nucleotides align to TRBD1. V was clipped by 2 bases and J by 0 bases; unmatched bases: 7. CDR3 length: 16 amino acids. Germline CDR1 DFQATT, CDR2 SNEGSKA (reference sequence). Here the CDR3 DNA reads TGCAGTGCTAGAAACGGACAGGGTGGGAGCACAGATACGCAGTATTTT. It translates to CSARNGQGGSTDTQYF.

The chain is built from TRBV19 and TRBJ1-2; D remains ambiguous. This CDR3 contains 14 residues. V shed 7 bases and J shed 5 bases, with 17 bases lying between them. The germline CDR1 and CDR2 sequences are LNHDA and SQIVND (reference sequence). DNA for the CDR3: TGTGCCAGTAACCATATCCGGACTCGATATGGCTACACCTTC. This encodes CASNHIRTRYGYTF. Drawing the rest from reference TRBV19 and TRBJ1-2, the complete variable domain is DGGITQSPKYLFRKEGQNVTLSCEQNLNHDAMYWYRQDPGQGLRLIYYSQIVNDFQKGDIAEGYSVSREKKESFPLTVTSAQKNPTAFYLCASNHIRTRYGYTFGSGTRLTVV.

This clonotype was observed a handful of times. The rearrangement joins TRBV7-9 to TRBJ1-1; TRBD1 matches at 10 bases. V was pared by 4 bases and J by 8 bases, with 7 bases of the junction left unmatched. This CDR3 is 14 amino acids long. The V gene's germline CDR1 is SEHNR and CDR2 FQNEAQ (reference sequence). The CDR3 protein is CASSWDRGGAEAFF. CDR3 nucleotides: TGTGCCAGCAGCTGGGACAGGGGCGGAGCGGAAGCTTTCTTT.

The gene calls are TRBV28 and TRBJ1-5, with D uncertain. V shed 6 bases and J shed 6 bases, with 18 bases lying between them. This CDR3 has 15 amino acids. Germline CDR1 MDHEN, CDR2 SYDVKM. The CDR3 loop reads CASRDPRGLSQPQHF. The CDR3 DNA sequence: TGTGCCAGCAGGGACCCACGCGGTCTAAGTCAGCCCCAGCATTTT.

The V and J genes are TRBV10-1 and TRBJ2-2; no firm D call. Trimming pared 6 bases from V and 5 bases from J, leaving 25 bases between. CDR1 is WNHNN, CDR2 SYGVQD, per germline (reference sequence). CDR3 length: 18 amino acids. The CDR3 DNA follows: TGCGCCAGCAGCCCACTCGGTCGAGGCCTCTTTCCTACCGGGGAGCTGTTTTTT. This codes for CASSPLGRGLFPTGELFF.

This clonotype has just a few counts. The chain uses TRBV10-3 and TRBJ2-7; tentatively, D is TRBD1 (5 bases). Germline-derived CDR1 and CDR2 are ENHRY and SYGVKD. This CDR3 spans 13 amino acids. With 3 bases removed from V and 3 bases from J, the gap between germline ends came to 9 bases. CDR3 sequence reads: CAISESRDYEQYF. In DNA, the CDR3 is TGTGCCATCAGTGAATCCAGGGACTACGAGCAGTACTTC.

This rearrangement joins TRBV29-1 to TRBJ2-7, with TRBD1 identical over 7 bases. Per the germline V gene, CDR1 is SQVTM and CDR2 is ANQGSEA. The trim removed 7 bases at V and 2 bases at J, leaving 8 bases unmatched. The CDR3 covers 13 residues. The CDR3 nucleotides read TGCAGCGCCGCCGGGACAGAGACCTACGAGCAGTACTTC. This sequence encodes CSAAGTETYEQYF.

The chain carries TRBV7-2 and TRBJ1-2; 7 positions agree with TRBD1. CDR1 and CDR2 from the germline V gene are SGHTA and FQGNSA. After removal of 5 bases from V and 4 bases from J, the junction contained 7 bases not matched to a gene. The CDR3 has 14 amino acids. CDR3 nucleotide sequence: TGTGCCAGCAGCCAGCAGGGGGGTGGCTATGGCTACACCTTC. Translated: CASSQQGGGYGYTF.